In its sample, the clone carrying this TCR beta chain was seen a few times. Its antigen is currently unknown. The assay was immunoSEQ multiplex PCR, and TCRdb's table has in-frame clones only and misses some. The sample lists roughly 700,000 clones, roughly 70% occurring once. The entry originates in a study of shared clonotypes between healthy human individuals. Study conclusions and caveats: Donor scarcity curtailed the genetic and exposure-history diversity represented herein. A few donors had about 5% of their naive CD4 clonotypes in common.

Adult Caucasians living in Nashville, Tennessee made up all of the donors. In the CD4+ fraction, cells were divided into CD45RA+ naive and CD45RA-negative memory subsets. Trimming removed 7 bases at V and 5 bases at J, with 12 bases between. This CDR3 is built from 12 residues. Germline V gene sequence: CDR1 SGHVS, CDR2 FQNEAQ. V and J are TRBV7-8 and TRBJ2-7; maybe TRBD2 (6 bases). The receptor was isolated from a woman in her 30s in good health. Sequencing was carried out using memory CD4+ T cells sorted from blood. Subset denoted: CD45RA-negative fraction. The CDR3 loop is CASTRDSHEQYF. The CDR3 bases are TGTGCCAGCACCCGGGACTCACACGAGCAGTACTTC.